This TCR beta chain was sequenced in a study of T cells expressing NK-cell markers. Study observations and caveats: In several donors, dominant clonotypes made up roughly 25-60.1% of CD3+CD56-NKG2C+ cells. Several donors had dominant NKG2C+ clonotypes that comprised roughly 1.0-7.5% of their CD8+ T cells.

TCRdb reprocessed the 5' RACE reads, with one entry per CDR3 protein and no DNA. The table lists around 550,000 distinct CDR3 sequences. CDR3 length: 14 amino acids. Germline assignment: CDR1 SQVTM and CDR2 ANQGSEA. Comment on this clonotype: Its antigen is as yet unknown.

This TCR came from a man in his late teens or twenties in good health. The chain is built from TRBV29-1 and TRBJ2-3. The material sequenced was blood T cells: a sorted CD56 or NKG2C T cell subset, CD4+ or CD8+ T cells, or bulk PBMC T cells (not recorded which). The CDR3 reads CSVVRLTSVDTQYF.